These 28 T cell receptor beta chains came from one sample sequenced in a study of blood T cell repertoires in COVID-19. The protocol was immunoSEQ multiplex PCR, while the TCRdb copy is restricted to in-frame clones and leaves out a portion. The sample has 100,000 to 150,000 clones; over 75% are singletons. Sequencing was done on a sample of peripheral blood. All receptors come from a woman older than 75 with acute or convalescent COVID-19.

This rearrangement joins TRBV14 to TRBJ1-1, with unresolved D. This CDR3 has 14 residues. V was clipped by 4 bases and J by 7 bases, with 16 bases between them. Germline V lookup: CDR1 SGHDN, CDR2 FVKESK. The CDR3 spells CASSPSAAHREAFF. The CDR3 bases are TGTGCCAGCAGCCCCTCCGCGGCCCACCGTGAAGCTTTCTTT. Looking up the rest from reference TRBV14 and TRBJ1-1 gives the full variable domain: EAGVTQFPSHSVIEKGQTVTLRCDPISGHDNLYWYRRVMGKEIKFLLHFVKESKQDESGMPNNRFLAERTGGTYSTLKVQPAELEDSGVYFCASSPSAAHREAFFGQGTRLTVV.

The CDR3 DNA reads as TGTGCCAGCAGCTTAGGGGCAGGGGGCCCCACAGATACGCAGTATTTT. Translation: CASSLGAGGPTDTQYF. V and J are TRBV7-2 and TRBJ2-3; 8 nucleotides align to TRBD1. Germline V CDR1 and CDR2: SGHTA, FQGNSA. This CDR3 has 16 amino acids. V was pared by 1 base and J by 2 bases, with 5 bases of the junction left unmatched.

This chain uses TRBV4-1 with TRBJ2-7, with D possibly TRBD2 on 5 matching bases. V was pared by 1 base and J by 1 base, with 11 bases between. Germline V gives CDR1 MGHRA, CDR2 YSYEKL. The CDR3 has 15 amino acids. This CDR3 is CASSQAFGGSYEQYV. CDR3 nucleotides: TGCGCCAGCAGCCAAGCTTTTGGCGGGTCCTACGAGCAGTACGTC.

This clone was observed a single time. The gene calls are TRBV2 and TRBJ1-4; TRBD1 matches at 10 bases. This CDR3 comprises 15 residues. J lost 7 bases, V lost 1 base, and 3 bases had no gene match. Germline V gene lookup returns CDR1 SNHLY and CDR2 FYNNEI. CDR3 protein: CASSEGQGAAEKLFF. Written as DNA, the CDR3 is TGTGCCAGCAGTGAAGGACAGGGGGCGGCTGAAAAACTGTTTTTT.

The chain uses TRBV5-1 and TRBJ1-1; no clear D. The CDR3 runs 14 residues. Germline V gene lookup returns CDR1 SGHRS and CDR2 YFSETQ. Trimming stripped 2 bases from V and 4 bases from J, with 12 bases between. For the CDR3, the DNA is TGCGCCAGCAGCTTTAATCCGGGAATCACTGAAGCTTTCTTT. Its protein is CASSFNPGITEAFF.

The CDR3 loop reads CASSWDVTGTYEQYV. CDR3 sequence (DNA): TGTGCCAGCAGTTGGGATGTTACCGGGACCTACGAGCAGTACGTC. The chain employs TRBV28 and TRBJ2-7; weak D call: TRBD2 (5 bases). Germline V gives CDR1 MDHEN, CDR2 SYDVKM. The CDR3 length is 15 residues. Trimming pared 4 bases from V and 2 bases from J, leaving 15 bases between.

The V call is TRBV28, the J call TRBJ1-2; D is uncertain. This CDR3 has 14 residues. CDR1 is MDHEN, CDR2 SYDVKM, per germline. V lost 3 bases and J lost 5, with 13 bases in between. DNA for the CDR3: TGTGCCAGCAGTTTGTCGACTCCCCCTTATGGCTACACCTTC. Translated, it gives CASSLSTPPYGYTF.

The V gene is TRBV27, the J gene TRBJ1-4; 9 bases agree with TRBD1. From germline, CDR1 is MNHEY and CDR2 SMNVEV (reference sequence). The J segment lost 7 bases and the V segment lost 5 bases, leaving 5 bases of the junction unmatched. There are 14 residues in the CDR3. Here the CDR3 DNA reads TGTGCCAGCAGTGACGACAGGGGGGGTGAAAAACTGTTTTTT. This encodes CASSDDRGGEKLFF.

This clone occurred once. The chain uses TRBV7-8 and TRBJ2-4; 7 bases map to TRBD2. This CDR3 region has 17 residues. Germline loops: CDR1 SGHVS, CDR2 FQNEAQ. Trimming at V came to 4 bases and at J to 1 base, leaving 10 bases not matched to a gene. In DNA, the CDR3 is TGTGCCAGCAGCTCAATCGACAGTAGCGGGGCCAAAAACATTCAGTACTTC. It specifies CASSSIDSSGAKNIQYF.

This chain connects TRBV18 to TRBJ2-5; D not resolved. The CDR3 has 13 amino acids. Per the germline V gene, CDR1 is KGHSH and CDR2 is LQKENI. Trimming shortened V by 5 bases and J by 0 bases, and 7 bases separated the two germline ends. CDR3 loop: CASSSQYQETQYF. CDR3 coding DNA: TGTGCCAGCTCATCCCAGTACCAAGAGACCCAGTACTTC.

The rearrangement uses TRBV5-4 and TRBJ1-1, with D possibly matching TRBD1 (6 bases). The germline gives CDR1 SGHNT, CDR2 YYREEE (reference sequence). V shed 7 bases and J shed 3 bases, with 13 bases lying between them. CDR3 size: 13 residues. The CDR3 DNA reads TGTGCCAGCTACCGGGACACCTACACTGAAGCTTTCTTT. It specifies CASYRDTYTEAFF.

V and J are TRBV9 and TRBJ2-1, with D possibly matching TRBD1 (6 bases). CDR3 length: 16 residues. Trimming removed 3 bases from V and 2 bases from J, with 15 bases in between. The germline gives CDR1 SGDLS, CDR2 YYNGEE. The CDR3 protein is CASSASWTAPYNEQFF. In DNA, the CDR3 is TGTGCCAGCAGCGCCTCATGGACAGCCCCCTACAATGAGCAGTTCTTC.

The rearrangement links TRBV6-4 to TRBJ1-6; weak D call: TRBD1 (6 bases). In germline, CDR1 is MRHNA, CDR2 SNTAGT. The CDR3 runs to 15 residues. Trimming shortened V by 2 bases and J by 9 bases, and 14 bases separated the two germline ends. The CDR3 region is CASSDKGDYGSPLHF. The CDR3 bases are TGTGCCAGCAGTGACAAGGGGGACTATGGTTCACCCCTCCACTTT.

This CDR3 reads CASSLGHTRNQPQHF. CDR3 in DNA: TGTGCCAGCAGCCTTGGACACACCCGCAATCAGCCCCAGCATTTT. The gene calls are TRBV3-1 (or the pseudogene TRBV3-2) and TRBJ1-5; D might be TRBD1 (5 bases). Germline assignment: CDR1 LGHDT and CDR2 YNNKEL (reference sequence). Between the trimmed V and J ends, which lost 4 bases and 2 bases, there was a span of 12 bases. The CDR3 extends over 15 amino acids.

This chain uses TRBV7-2 with TRBJ2-1; D is possibly TRBD2 (7 bases). V gave up 2 bases and J gave up 7 bases, with 15 bases separating them. The germline gives CDR1 SGHTA, CDR2 FQGNSA. CDR3 size: 15 residues. CDR3 amino acids: CASSLLAGAKNEQFF. The CDR3 DNA follows: TGTGCCAGCAGCTTACTGGCGGGGGCTAAAAATGAGCAGTTCTTC.

The gene calls are TRBV10-3 and TRBJ1-2, with D possibly matching TRBD1 (5 bases). CDR3 length: 14 amino acids. Germline V gene lookup returns CDR1 ENHRY and CDR2 SYGVKD. V lost 2 bases and J lost 0, with 7 bases in between. The DNA of the CDR3 is TGTGCCATCAGTGAGGGGGGGGCTAACTATGGCTACACCTTC. Amino acid sequence: CAISEGGANYGYTF.

The V call is TRBV5-1, the J call TRBJ1-1; D remains unclear. CDR3 length: 14 amino acids. V was clipped by 0 bases and J by 1 base, with 7 bases between them. Germline CDR1 is SGHRS and CDR2 is YFSETQ. The CDR3 region is CASSLGYTNTEAFF. The CDR3 coding sequence is TGCGCCAGCAGCTTGGGGTACACGAACACTGAAGCTTTCTTT. The entire variable domain, with the rest obtained from reference TRBV5-1 and TRBJ1-1, is as follows: KAGVTQTPRYLIKTRGQQVTLSCSPISGHRSVSWYQQTPGQGLQFLFEYFSETQRNKGNFPGRFSGRQFSNSRSEMNVSTLELGDSALYLCASSLGYTNTEAFFGQGTRLTVV.

J is TRBJ2-5 and V is TRBV5-6; D might be TRBD1 (6 bases). Between the trimmed V and J ends, which lost 0 bases and 6 bases, there was a span of 9 bases. CDR1 is SGHDT and CDR2 is YYEEEE in the germline V gene. The CDR3 consists of 13 residues. CDR3 sequence reads: CASSLDRVKTQYF. The CDR3 DNA sequence: TGTGCCAGCAGCTTGGACAGGGTAAAGACCCAGTACTTC. Full variable domain (outside the CDR3, taken from reference TRBV5-6 and TRBJ2-5): DAGVTQSPTHLIKTRGQQVTLRCSPKSGHDTVSWYQQALGQGPQFIFQYYEEEERQRGNFPDRFSGHQFPNYSSELNVNALLLGDSALYLCASSLDRVKTQYFGPGTRLLVL.

CDR3 nucleotide sequence: TGTGCCAGCAGTTCCAACCGGAGAGAATCTGAAGCTTTCTTT. Translation: CASSSNRRESEAFF. This sequence joins TRBV27 and TRBJ1-1; D gene ambiguous. Trimming took 4 bases from V and 6 from J, leaving 15 bases between them. Germline V gene sequence: CDR1 MNHEY, CDR2 SMNVEV (reference sequence). This CDR3 contains 14 residues.

This clone was seen only once. This chain joins TRBV9 and TRBJ1-5; D may be TRBD1 (5 bases). CDR3 length: 13 amino acids. V was clipped by 4 bases and J by 4 bases, with 9 bases between them. The germline CDR1 and CDR2 sequences are SGDLS and YYNGEE. CDR3 sequence (DNA): TGTGCCAGCAGCTCCAGGGTTAATCAGCCCCAGCATTTT. Translated, it gives CASSSRVNQPQHF.

The chain links TRBV19 to TRBJ1-1, with 9 bases identical to TRBD1. The CDR3 has 18 residues. After removal of 4 bases from V and 3 bases from J, the junction contained 15 bases not matched to a gene. Germline CDR1 LNHDA, CDR2 SQIVND (reference sequence). CDR3 protein: CASSRKPGQGVFDTEAFF. CDR3 bases: TGTGCCAGTAGTAGGAAACCGGGACAGGGAGTATTCGACACTGAAGCTTTCTTT.

In regard to this clone: This sample also contains other DNA sequences that code for the same CDR3. The chain joins TRBV18 to TRBJ2-7; possible D gene TRBD1, 6 bases. The CDR3 totals 14 residues. CDR1 KGHSH and CDR2 LQKENI come from the germline V gene. The V and J ends lost 3 bases and 1 base respectively, with 10 bases between them. The CDR3 nucleotides are TGTGCCAGCTCACCTCCAGGACAGTCCTACGAGCAGTACTTC. It specifies CASSPPGQSYEQYF.

This clone came up once. The chain is built from TRBV11-1 and TRBJ2-3; D gene uncertain. V dropped 3 bases and J dropped 1 base, with 8 bases sitting between them. CDR3 length: 14 amino acids. Looked up from germline, CDR1 is SGHAT and CDR2 is FQDESV (reference sequence). CDR3 protein: CASSLVQGTDTQYF. CDR3 DNA: TGTGCCAGCAGCTTGGTGCAGGGCACAGATACGCAGTATTTT.

This rearrangement joins TRBV7-2 to TRBJ1-1, with D uncertain. The CDR3 length is 13 residues. CDR1 and CDR2 from the germline V gene are SGHTA and FQGNSA. The V and J ends lost 1 base and 7 bases respectively, with 10 bases between them. The CDR3 reads CASSLERVGEAFF. DNA of the CDR3: TGTGCCAGCAGCTTAGAGCGGGTGGGTGAAGCTTTCTTT.

The V and J genes are TRBV6-5 and TRBJ2-1; no firm D call. The V end was cut by 5 bases, the J end by 4 bases, with 12 bases between. Germline V gene lookup returns CDR1 MNHEY and CDR2 SVGAGI. The CDR3 spans 14 residues. The CDR3 here is CASSRATSYNEQFF. DNA of the CDR3: TGTGCCAGCAGTCGAGCAACTTCATACAATGAGCAGTTCTTC.

This clone has just a few counts. The chain uses TRBV3-1 (or the pseudogene TRBV3-2) and TRBJ2-5, with 7 bases aligning to TRBD2. The germline V gene encodes CDR1 LGHDT and CDR2 YNNKEL (reference sequence). V lost 4 bases to trimming and J lost 6 bases; unmatched junction nucleotides: 5. The CDR3 has 13 amino acids. This CDR3 reads CASSPGLLKTQYF. The CDR3, as DNA: TGTGCCAGCAGCCCGGGACTACTAAAGACCCAGTACTTC.

This clone was picked up a small number of times. The J gene is TRBJ1-2, the V gene TRBV5-1, with D unclear. Germline values: CDR1 SGHRS, CDR2 YFSETQ. V was trimmed by 0 bases and J by 8 bases, leaving 11 bases between them. This CDR3 spans 13 amino acids. The CDR3 sequence: CASSLEVQAGYTF. In nucleotides, the CDR3 is TGCGCCAGCAGCTTGGAAGTTCAGGCCGGCTACACCTTC.

This clone was seen only a few times. The rearrangement joins TRBV18 to TRBJ1-6, with D unresolved. Per germline, CDR1 KGHSH and CDR2 LQKENI. Deletions cut 0 bases from V and 2 bases from J, with 8 bases between. The CDR3 consists of 16 residues. The CDR3 is CASSPPAGPYNSPLHF. CDR3 bases: TGTGCCAGCTCACCACCGGCTGGGCCCTATAATTCACCCCTCCACTTT.